This T cell receptor (beta chain) is drawn from a study of cytotoxic CD8 clonotypes in ibrutinib-treated CLL. Study at large: Across the patients, about a dozen were relapsed/refractory, roughly 14 treatment-naive and 17 to 18 IGHV unmutated. Among the samples, the mean was approximately 260,000 productive templates and tens of thousands of productive rearrangements.

General observations from the study: On treatment, the uncommon public clonotypes contracted or remained stable.

Comments on this clone: The target antigen is unknown.

Germline CDR1 reads SGHVS; CDR2 reads FNYEAQ. The V and J ends lost 2 bases and 14 bases respectively, with 24 bases between them. The CDR3 consists of 15 residues. TCRdb's copy holds only in-frame clones and misses some; the assay was immunoSEQ multiplex PCR. Of tens of thousands of clones listed, over 45% are singletons. Sequences were derived from PBMCs, sampled before ibrutinib treatment. The source of this sequence is a human donor with chronic lymphocytic leukemia. V usage is TRBV7-6 and J usage is TRBJ1-1; TRBD1 might be the D (5 bases). The chain's CDR3 is CASSLYSGPDFSVFF. The DNA of the CDR3 is TGTGCCAGCAGCTTATATTCAGGGCCGGACTTTTCAGTATTCTTT.